One T cell receptor beta chain is described in this entry. This clone's antigen is unknown. Base qualities are missing; no much larger clone stands one base away. Focal radiation therapy combined with CTLA-4 blockade (ipilimumab) was tested in patients with chemo-refractory metastatic non-small-cell lung cancer. These data belong to a study of radiotherapy plus CTLA-4 blockade in lung cancer (dated by TCRdb to the late 2010s). For the study in its entirety: Among the enrolled patients, roughly 17% had an objective response, and roughly 30% reached disease control.

Libraries were built with the immunoSEQ multiplex PCR assay. Held by TCRdb, this immuneACCESS table contains in-frame sequences only and omits some clones. Under half of the omission traces to an unresolved V gene where checked; the cause of the rest is unknown. Within this sample are about 68,000 clones, with 79% of them counted one time only. Clones ranked in the top ten supply roughly a tenth of the sample. Results the study describes overall, beyond this receptor: The strongest predictors of response, as reported, were early dynamic changes in blood T cell clones along with a rise in serum interferon-beta after radiation. After treatment with radiotherapy and ipilimumab, TCR clones that originated in tumors expanded in peripheral blood.

Via the germline V gene, CDR1 is SGHTA and CDR2 FQGNSA. V is pared back by 5 bases and J by 4 bases, with 23 bases lying between the germline termini. Including the terminal cysteine and phenylalanine, the CDR3 comprises 17 residues. Only CDR3 DNA is held: 51 bases, read in frame from base 1. This receptor was identified in a human donor with non-small cell lung cancer who had a complete response to radiotherapy plus ipilimumab. The sequence links TRBV7-2 to TRBJ1-1; the D gene cannot be resolved reliably. The sequencing used peripheral blood, collected from a patient treated with radiotherapy plus ipilimumab. The sequenced DNA is TGTGCCAGCAGCCCCCACCGGGAGGGCCCATGGGGCACTGAAGCTTTCTTT. Translated, this gives CASSPHREGPWGTEAFF.